This T cell receptor beta chain was recovered during a study of response to subunit inactivated influenza vaccine. General study findings and limits: Authors proposed each seasonal influenza vaccination draws in few new T cells.

The sample holds many counts of this clonotype. Antigen unknown. This CDR3 is built from 12 residues. V lost 3 bases and J lost 2, with 7 bases in between. From germline, CDR1 is SQVTM and CDR2 ANQGSEA. TCRdb fed the RT-PCR reads into MiXCR, producing one record per CDR3 protein. The data show around 520,000 distinct CDR3 sequences, about 25% seen once. The material was CD4+ T cells sorted from PBMCs, obtained more than 4 days after vaccination. The source of this sequence is a man aged 45 to 65 who received an inactivated influenza vaccine. The chain has TRBV29-1 and TRBJ1-2; a possible D gene is TRBD1 (5 bases). The CDR3 DNA reads TGCAGCGTTGATCACAGGAACTATGGCTACACCTTC. It yields the protein CSVDHRNYGYTF. Full variable domain (rest looked up from reference TRBV29-1 and TRBJ1-2): SAVISQKPSRDICQRGTSLTIQCQVDSQVTMMFWYRQQPGQSLTLIATANQGSEATYESGFVIDKFPISRPNLTFSTLTVSNMSPEDSSIYLCSVDHRNYGYTFGSGTRLTVV.